The rows below give T cell receptor beta chains drawn from one sample of a study of T cell changes during pregnancy in multiple sclerosis. Measured with immunoSEQ multiplex PCR; TCRdb has only the in-frame clones, and not every one. The sample lists about 120,000 clones; approximately 95% were seen once. Here the sequenced sample was peripheral blood, taken before pregnancy. The source is a female donor with multiple sclerosis, enrolled in a pregnancy study. The CDR3 runs from the conserved cysteine through the conserved F or W. The D gene is left open where the match is weak. The size field is filled for only some rows; it gives once, few, many or a size class.

V gene,D gene,clone size,J gene,CDR3 protein,CDR3 DNA
TRBV2,TRBD1,NA,TRBJ2-7,CASRAGTARYEQYF,TGTGCCAGCAGGGCCGGGACAGCGAGATACGAGCAGTACTTC
TRBV30,TRBD1,NA,TRBJ1-3,CAWSVTGTGAGNTIYF,TGTGCCTGGAGTGTAACCGGGACAGGGGCCGGAAACACCATATATTTT
TRBV18,TRBD1,NA,TRBJ1-4,CASSPTGFANEKLFF,TGTGCCAGCTCACCGACAGGGTTCGCTAATGAAAAACTGTTTTTT
TRBV2,NA,NA,TRBJ1-3,CASMGYRNTIYF,TGTGCCAGCATGGGCTACCGAAACACCATATATTTT
TRBV27,NA,NA,TRBJ2-7,CASSAVERGTYEQYF,TGTGCCAGCAGTGCTGTGGAGAGGGGGACCTACGAGCAGTACTTC
TRBV7-3,TRBD1,NA,TRBJ1-1,CASAGTGGNTEAFF,TGTGCCAGCGCCGGGACAGGGGGAAACACTGAAGCTTTCTTT
TRBV18,TRBD1,NA,TRBJ2-7,CASSPRGTVDVEQYF,TGTGCCAGCTCACCCAGGGGGACAGTCGACGTCGAGCAGTACTTC
TRBV13,TRBD2,NA,TRBJ2-7,CASSSLGERGAYEQYF,TGTGCCAGCAGCTCCCTGGGGGAGCGGGGGGCCTACGAGCAGTACTTC
TRBV7-2,NA,NA,TRBJ2-1,CASSLARSNEQFF,TGTGCCAGCAGCTTAGCCAGATCCAATGAGCAGTTCTTC
TRBV5-4,TRBD2,NA,TRBJ2-2,CASRGRDRGRDTGELFF,TGTGCCAGCAGAGGCAGGGACCGGGGGAGGGACACCGGGGAGCTGTTTTTT
TRBV10-3,TRBD1,NA,TRBJ2-5,CAIRGQGRQETQYF,TGTGCCATCAGGGGACAGGGTAGGCAAGAGACCCAGTACTTC
TRBV11-3,NA,NA,TRBJ2-7,CASGGTWPGEQYF,TGTGCCAGCGGAGGCACGTGGCCAGGCGAGCAGTACTTC
TRBV28,NA,NA,TRBJ1-1,CASSMGTPQGTEAFF,TGTGCCAGCAGTATGGGGACACCCCAAGGGACTGAAGCTTTCTTT
TRBV6-6,TRBD2,NA,TRBJ2-3,CASSSGTRWADTQYF,TGTGCCAGCAGCTCCGGGACTAGGTGGGCAGATACGCAGTATTTT
TRBV9,NA,NA,TRBJ2-1,CASSLGRGEQFF,TGTGCCAGCAGCCTCGGTCGGGGTGAGCAGTTCTTC
TRBV9,TRBD1,NA,TRBJ1-1,CASSAEGATEAFF,TGTGCCAGCAGCGCAGAGGGGGCCACTGAAGCTTTCTTT
TRBV11-1,TRBD1,NA,TRBJ2-1,CASSTRDRDNEQFF,TGTGCCAGCAGCACCCGGGACAGGGACAATGAGCAGTTCTTC
TRBV9,TRBD1,NA,TRBJ1-2,CASSPDRDYGYTF,TGTGCCAGCAGCCCCGACAGGGACTATGGCTACACCTTC
TRBV20-1,TRBD1,once,TRBJ1-1,CSAKGDSEAFF,TGCAGTGCGAAGGGGGACAGTGAAGCTTTCTTT
TRBV30,NA,NA,TRBJ1-6,CAWRDRGLNSPLHF,TGTGCCTGGAGGGACCGGGGGTTGAATTCACCCCTCCACTTT
TRBV19,TRBD1,NA,TRBJ2-4,CASSIDPLGKGASNIQYF,TGTGCCAGTAGTATAGACCCCCTTGGGAAGGGGGCATCAAACATTCAGTACTTC
TRBV19,NA,NA,TRBJ2-4,CASSIRGLEGPGNIQYF,TGTGCCAGTAGTATTCGGGGGTTGGAGGGGCCGGGGAACATTCAGTACTTC
TRBV10-2,NA,NA,TRBJ2-3,CASRDTWGPDTQYF,TGCGCCAGCAGGGACACCTGGGGGCCAGATACGCAGTATTTT